The sequence of this T cell receptor (beta chain) was determined in a study of T cell repertoires in cytomegalovirus infection. Whole-study context: Through public TCR beta signatures, both CMV infection and matching HLA type were indicated.

V was clipped by 6 bases and J by 4 bases; unmatched bases: 7. The CDR3 runs 15 residues. This clonotype showed up many times. The antigen is unknown. Study-wide findings and caveats: Based on cumulative public TCR beta family frequency, carriers of CMV plus the relevant HLA were identified.

TCRdb itself ran the reads through MiXCR, one entry per CDR3 protein. This table has some 70,000 distinct CDR3 sequences, approximately 22% appearing once. This rearrangement joins TRBV12-3 or TRBV12-4 to TRBJ2-2; TRBD2 matches at 8 bases. This clonotype was sampled from a human donor in good health (CMV status not recorded). Some clones in this sample may be carry-over from other donors' samples. The sequenced sample consisted of PBMCs, sequenced either directly or after in vitro stimulation (not recorded which). In nucleotides, the CDR3 is TGTGCCAGCAGATCACAGGCGGGAGGCACCGGGGAGCTGTTTTTT. It encodes CASRSQAGGTGELFF.